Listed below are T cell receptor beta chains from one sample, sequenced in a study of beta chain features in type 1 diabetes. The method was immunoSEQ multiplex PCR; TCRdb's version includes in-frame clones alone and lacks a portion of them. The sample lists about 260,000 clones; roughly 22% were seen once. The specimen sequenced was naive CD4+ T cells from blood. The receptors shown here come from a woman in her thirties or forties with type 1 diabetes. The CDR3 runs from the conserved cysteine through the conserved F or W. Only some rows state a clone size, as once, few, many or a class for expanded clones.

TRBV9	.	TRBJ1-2	CASSVDREEIRYGYTF
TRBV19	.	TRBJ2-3	CASNSEGQPTDTQYF
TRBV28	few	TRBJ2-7	CASSSRLPHEQYF
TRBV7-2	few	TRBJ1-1	CASSLSRGRDTEAFF
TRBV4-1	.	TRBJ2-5	CASSQPGQGSETQYF
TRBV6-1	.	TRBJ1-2	CASSEIRELGYTF
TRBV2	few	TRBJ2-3	CASTARFGTDTQYF
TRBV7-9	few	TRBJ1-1	CASSLADREAFF
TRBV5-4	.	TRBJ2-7	CASSWGTGGEQYF
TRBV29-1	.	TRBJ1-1	CSVEGTARSLNTEAFF
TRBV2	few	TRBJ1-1	CARGIAGEAFF
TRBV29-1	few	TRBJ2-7	CSVVAGGAVNEQYF
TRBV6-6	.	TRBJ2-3	CASSYSGGVSTDTQYF
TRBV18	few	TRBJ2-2	CASSLQGNGELFF
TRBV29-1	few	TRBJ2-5	CSVRQFQETQYF
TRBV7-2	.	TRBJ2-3	CASSPQTGGGDTQYF
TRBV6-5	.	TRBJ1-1	CASSYLAVAEAFF
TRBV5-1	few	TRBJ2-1	CASSTMYRGRFNEQFF
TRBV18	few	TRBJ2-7	CASSLMTSGMGSSYEQYF
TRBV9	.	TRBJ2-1	CASSAGQGQFF
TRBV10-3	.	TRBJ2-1	CAISDRDSYNEQFF
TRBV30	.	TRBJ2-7	CAWSGAGLLYEQYF
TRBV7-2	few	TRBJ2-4	CASSLATGVAKNIQYF
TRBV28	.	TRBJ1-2	CASSLVQSGYTF
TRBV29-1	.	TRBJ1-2	CSVVAANYGYTF
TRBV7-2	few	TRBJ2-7	CASSGQLYEQYF
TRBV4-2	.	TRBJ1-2	CASSQGDLGGAGYTF
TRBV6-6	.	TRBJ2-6	CASIDSSGANVLTF
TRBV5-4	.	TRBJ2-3	CASSFATGGLGTQYF
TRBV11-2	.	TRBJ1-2	CASSDRRGDYGYTF
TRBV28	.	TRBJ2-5	CASSLWTGVTQYF
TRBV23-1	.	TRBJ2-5	CASSHDRGGQETQYF
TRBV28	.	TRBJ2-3	CASSLAGTTGTDTQYF
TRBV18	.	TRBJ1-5	CASSPRQGMDQPQHF
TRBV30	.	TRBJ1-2	CAWGTGINYGYTF
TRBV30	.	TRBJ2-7	CACVGQGASYEQYF
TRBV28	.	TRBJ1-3	CASSPGTAAGNTIYF
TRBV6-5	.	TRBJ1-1	CASSYSDRGTTEAFF
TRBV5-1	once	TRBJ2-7	CASSASTYEQYF
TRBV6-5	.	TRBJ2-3	CASRVAGGGDTQYF
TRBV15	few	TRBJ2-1	CATSRPPSVGYNEQFF
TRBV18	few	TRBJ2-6	CASSLGQGTGANVLTF
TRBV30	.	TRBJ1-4	CAWSVRDARPRLFF